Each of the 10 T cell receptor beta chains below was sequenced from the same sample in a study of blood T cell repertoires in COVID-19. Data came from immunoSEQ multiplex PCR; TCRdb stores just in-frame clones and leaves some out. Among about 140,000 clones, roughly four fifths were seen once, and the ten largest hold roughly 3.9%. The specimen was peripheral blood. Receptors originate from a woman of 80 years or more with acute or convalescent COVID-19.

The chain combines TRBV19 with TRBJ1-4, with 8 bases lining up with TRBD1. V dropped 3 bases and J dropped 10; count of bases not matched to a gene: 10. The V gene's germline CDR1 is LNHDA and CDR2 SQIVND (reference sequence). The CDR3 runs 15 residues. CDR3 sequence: CASSIPGTGIVKLFF. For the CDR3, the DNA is TGTGCCAGTAGTATTCCCGGGACAGGAATCGTAAAACTGTTTTTT.

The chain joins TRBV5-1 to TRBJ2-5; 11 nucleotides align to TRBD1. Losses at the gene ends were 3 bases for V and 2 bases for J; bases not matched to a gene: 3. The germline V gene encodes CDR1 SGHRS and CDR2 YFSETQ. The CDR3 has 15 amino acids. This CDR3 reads CASSYGTGGQETQYF. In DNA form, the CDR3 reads TGCGCCAGCAGCTACGGGACAGGGGGTCAAGAGACCCAGTACTTC.

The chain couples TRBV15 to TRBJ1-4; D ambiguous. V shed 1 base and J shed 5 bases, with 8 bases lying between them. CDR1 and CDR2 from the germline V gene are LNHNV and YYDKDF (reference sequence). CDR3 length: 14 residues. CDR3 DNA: TGTGCCACCAGCAGAGGCGGGAAAAATGAAAAACTGTTTTTT. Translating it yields CATSRGGKNEKLFF.

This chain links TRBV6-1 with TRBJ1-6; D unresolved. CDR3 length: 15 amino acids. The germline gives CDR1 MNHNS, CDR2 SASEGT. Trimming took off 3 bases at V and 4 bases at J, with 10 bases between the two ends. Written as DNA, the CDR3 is TGTGCCAGCAGTGACGGAGGAGGGTATAATTCACCCCTCCACTTT. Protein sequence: CASSDGGGYNSPLHF.

The CDR3 here is CASSFSYRDAPSRRSSYNEQFF. The CDR3 nucleotides are TGTGCCAGCAGCTTCTCCTACAGAGACGCTCCCTCACGCAGAAGCTCCTACAATGAGCAGTTCTTC. The chain joins TRBV7-6 to TRBJ2-1; D not certain. CDR1 and CDR2 (germline): SGHVS, FNYEAQ. The V end lost 3 bases, the J end lost 0 bases, and 30 bases lay between the germline ends. The length of the CDR3 is 22 residues.

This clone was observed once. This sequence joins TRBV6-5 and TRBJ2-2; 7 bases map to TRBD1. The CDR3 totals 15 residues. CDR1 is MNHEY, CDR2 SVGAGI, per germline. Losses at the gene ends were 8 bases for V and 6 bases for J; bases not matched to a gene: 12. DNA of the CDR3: TGTGCCAGCTCCGTTATAGACAGGGCGTCCGGGGAGCTGTTTTTT. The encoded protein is CASSVIDRASGELFF.

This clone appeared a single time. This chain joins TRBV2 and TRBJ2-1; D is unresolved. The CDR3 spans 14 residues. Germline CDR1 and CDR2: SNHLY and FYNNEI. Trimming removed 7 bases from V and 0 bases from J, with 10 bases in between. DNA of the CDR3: TGTGCCAGCAAAGGCGGTAGCTCCTACAATGAGCAGTTCTTC. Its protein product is CASKGGSSYNEQFF.

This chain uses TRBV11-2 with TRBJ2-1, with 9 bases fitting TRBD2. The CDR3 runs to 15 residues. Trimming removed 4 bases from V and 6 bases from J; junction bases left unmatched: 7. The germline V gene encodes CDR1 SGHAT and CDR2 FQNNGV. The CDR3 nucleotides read TGTGCCAGCAGCTCAGTCAGGACTAGCGTCAATGAGCAGTTCTTC. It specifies CASSSVRTSVNEQFF.

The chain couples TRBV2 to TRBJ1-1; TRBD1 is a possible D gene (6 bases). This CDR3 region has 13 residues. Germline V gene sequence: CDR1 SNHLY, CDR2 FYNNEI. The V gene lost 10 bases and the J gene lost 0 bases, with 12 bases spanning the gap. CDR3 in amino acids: CATRTDLNTEAFF. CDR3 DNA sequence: TGTGCCACTAGGACAGACCTGAACACTGAAGCTTTCTTT.

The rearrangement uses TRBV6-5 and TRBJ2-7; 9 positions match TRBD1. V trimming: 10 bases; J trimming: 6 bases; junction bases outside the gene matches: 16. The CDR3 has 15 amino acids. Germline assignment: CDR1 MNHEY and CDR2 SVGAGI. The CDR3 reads CATTKPTGGVGEQYF. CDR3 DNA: TGTGCCACTACTAAGCCTACAGGGGGCGTTGGCGAGCAGTACTTC.